This T cell receptor beta chain was observed in a study of T cell clones after liver transplantation. Background on the study: At least one year of complete immunosuppression withdrawal without enzymes over twice normal defined tolerance.

Germline loops: CDR1 MNHEY, CDR2 SMNVEV (reference sequence). The CDR3 runs 12 residues. V lost 4 bases, J lost 10 bases, and 6 bases stayed unmatched. Clones were sequenced by immunoSEQ multiplex PCR, and TCRdb holds only the in-frame ones, with some missing. The sample includes some 110,000 clones, about nine tenths of them seen just once. This TCR came from a human patient who received a liver transplant. Some T cells may possibly be graft donor cells. Source: CD4+ T cells from blood, taken 12 months after liver transplant. The chain employs TRBV27 and TRBJ1-1; TRBD1 aligns across 7 bases. The CDR3 sequence: CASSSRQGRAFF. The CDR3, as DNA: TGTGCCAGCAGTTCCCGACAGGGTAGAGCTTTCTTT.